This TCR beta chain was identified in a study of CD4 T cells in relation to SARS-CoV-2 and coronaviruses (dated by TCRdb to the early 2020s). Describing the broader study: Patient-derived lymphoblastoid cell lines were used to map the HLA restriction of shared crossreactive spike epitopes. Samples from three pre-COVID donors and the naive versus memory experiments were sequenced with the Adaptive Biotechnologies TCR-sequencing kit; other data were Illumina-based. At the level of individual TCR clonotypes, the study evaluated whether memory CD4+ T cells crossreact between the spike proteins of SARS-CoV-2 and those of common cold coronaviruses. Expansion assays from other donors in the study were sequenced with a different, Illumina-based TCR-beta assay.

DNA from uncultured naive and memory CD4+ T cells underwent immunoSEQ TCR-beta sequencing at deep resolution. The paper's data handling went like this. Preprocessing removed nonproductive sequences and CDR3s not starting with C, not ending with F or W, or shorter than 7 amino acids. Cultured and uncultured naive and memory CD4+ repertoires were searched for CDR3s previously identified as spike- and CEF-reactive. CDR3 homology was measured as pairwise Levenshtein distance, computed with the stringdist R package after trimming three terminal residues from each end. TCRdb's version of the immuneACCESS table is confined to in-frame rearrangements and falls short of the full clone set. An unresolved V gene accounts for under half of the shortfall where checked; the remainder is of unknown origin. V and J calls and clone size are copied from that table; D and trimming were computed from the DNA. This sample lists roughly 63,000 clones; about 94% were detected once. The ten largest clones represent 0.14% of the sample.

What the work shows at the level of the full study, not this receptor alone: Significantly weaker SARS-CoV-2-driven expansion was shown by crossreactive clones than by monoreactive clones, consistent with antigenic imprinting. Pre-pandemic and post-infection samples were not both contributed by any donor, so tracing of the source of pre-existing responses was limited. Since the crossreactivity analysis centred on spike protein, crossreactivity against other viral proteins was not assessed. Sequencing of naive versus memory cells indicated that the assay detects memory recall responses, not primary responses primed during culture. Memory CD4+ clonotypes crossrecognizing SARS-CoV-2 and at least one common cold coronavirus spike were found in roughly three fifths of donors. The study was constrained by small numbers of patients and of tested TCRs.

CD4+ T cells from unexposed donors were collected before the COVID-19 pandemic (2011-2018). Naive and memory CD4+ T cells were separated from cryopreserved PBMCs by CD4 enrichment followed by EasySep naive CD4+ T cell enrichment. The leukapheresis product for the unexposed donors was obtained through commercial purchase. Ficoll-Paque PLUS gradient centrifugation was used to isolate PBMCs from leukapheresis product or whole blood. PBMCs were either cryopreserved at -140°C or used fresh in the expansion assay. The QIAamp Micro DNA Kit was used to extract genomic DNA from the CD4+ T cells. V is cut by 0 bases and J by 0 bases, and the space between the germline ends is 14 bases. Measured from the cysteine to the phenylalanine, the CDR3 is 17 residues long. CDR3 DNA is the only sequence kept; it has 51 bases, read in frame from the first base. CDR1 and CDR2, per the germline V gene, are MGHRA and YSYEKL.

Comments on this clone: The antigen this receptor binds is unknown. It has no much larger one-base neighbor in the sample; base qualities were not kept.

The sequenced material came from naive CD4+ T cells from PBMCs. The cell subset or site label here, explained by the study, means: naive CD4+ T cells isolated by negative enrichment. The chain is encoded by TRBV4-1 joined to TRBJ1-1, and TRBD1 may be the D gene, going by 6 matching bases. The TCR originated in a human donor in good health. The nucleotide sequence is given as TGCGCCAGCAGCCAAGAACAACGACAGGTGTTGAACACTGAAGCTTTCTTT. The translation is CASSQEQRQVLNTEAFF.